The sequence of this TCR beta chain was determined in a study of T cell changes during pregnancy in multiple sclerosis. TCRdb's table, derived via immunoSEQ multiplex PCR, lists solely in-frame clones and lacks some. The table records around 50,000 clones, around 94% of them present only once. CDR1 MNHNY and CDR2 SVGAGI come from the germline V gene (reference sequence). V was pared by 2 bases and J by 8 bases, with 12 bases between. The CDR3 spans 14 residues. This material consisted of CD4+ T cells from peripheral blood mononuclear cells, taken in the third trimester of pregnancy. The receptor was isolated from a female donor with multiple sclerosis, enrolled in a pregnancy study. This sequence joins TRBV6-6 and TRBJ1-4, with unresolved D. The CDR3 DNA follows: TGTGCCAGCAGTTACACTGGGTCTAGAGAAAAACTGTTTTTT. It is translated as CASSYTGSREKLFF.